A single sample is the source of the 14 T cell receptor beta chains below, sequenced in a study of spatial heterogeneity in lung cancer. TCRdb re-analysed the 5' RACE reads in MiXCR, keeping a single row per CDR3 protein. The sample has roughly 39,000 distinct CDR3 sequences, approximately 7% seen once; the top ten hold 43%. This sample's time point: sample taken at primary tumor resection. Whole RNA was taken from tumor, nontumor lung or frozen PBMC; it was then sequenced unsorted. The specimen was PBMCs, collected at surgery. The receptors were gathered from a female donor with early-stage non-small cell lung cancer.

At least ten counts were recorded for this clonotype. J is TRBJ1-1 and V is TRBV10-3; no reliable D call. V dropped 0 bases and J dropped 8 bases, with 10 bases sitting between them. This CDR3 has 13 residues. Germline CDR1 and CDR2: ENHRY and SYGVKD. The CDR3 region has the DNA TGTGCCATCAGTGAGTCGATGAACTCCGAAGCTTTCTTT. It yields the protein CAISESMNSEAFF.

This clonotype was found many times. This chain joins TRBV20-1 and TRBJ2-7, with a weak D call TRBD1 (5 bases). CDR3 length: 14 residues. Trimming stripped 3 bases from V and 0 bases from J, with 12 bases between. Germline V gene lookup returns CDR1 DFQATT and CDR2 SNEGSKA (reference sequence). The CDR3 nucleotides are TGCAGTGCTAGTCCGGACACCTACTCCTACGAGCAGTACTTC. Translated, it gives CSASPDTYSYEQYF.

This clonotype was observed a few times. The gene calls are TRBV7-9 and TRBJ1-2, with 9 bases aligning to TRBD1. The CDR3 loop spans 16 amino acids. CDR1 SEHNR and CDR2 FQNEAQ come from the germline V gene (reference sequence). V was pared by 5 bases and J by 8 bases, with 15 bases of the junction left unmatched. The CDR3 DNA is TGTGCCAGCAGCCTACAGGTTACAGGGGGCGCACAGGGCTACACCTTC. It encodes CASSLQVTGGAQGYTF.

In this sample, this clonotype turned up many times. The gene calls are TRBV7-2 and TRBJ1-4; TRBD1 is a possible D gene (6 bases). Trimming removed 3 bases from V and 7 bases from J, with 12 bases in between. The CDR3 loop spans 14 amino acids. Germline V gene sequence: CDR1 SGHTA, CDR2 FQGNSA. CDR3 sequence (DNA): TGTGCCAGCAGCTTCAGGGGACGCGGTGAAAAACTGTTTTTT. It translates to CASSFRGRGEKLFF.

This clonotype was seen many times. The rearrangement links TRBV29-1 to TRBJ2-5; a possible D gene is TRBD2 (5 bases). V was cut by 7 bases and J by 5 bases, with 17 bases left in between. CDR3 length: 13 amino acids. Germline loops: CDR1 SQVTM, CDR2 ANQGSEA. CDR3 bases: TGCAGCGCCCCCGGGGTTGCGGAGGAGACCCAGTACTTC. This sequence encodes CSAPGVAEETQYF.

This clonotype has at least ten counts. The chain employs TRBV11-2 and TRBJ2-1, with D uncertain. Trimming stripped 2 bases from V and 8 bases from J, with 4 bases between. The CDR3 runs 11 residues. Germline CDR1 reads SGHAT; CDR2 reads FQNNGV. CDR3: CASSLSHEQFF. Written as DNA, the CDR3 is TGTGCCAGCAGCTTATCCCATGAGCAGTTCTTC.

Comment on this clonotype: The junction does not match germline at one end; this may be a read error. The chain carries TRBV12-3 or TRBV12-4 and TRBJ2-3, with 11 bases lining up with TRBD1. CDR3 length equals 15 residues. The CDR3 DNA reads as TGTGCCAGCGGTCCCGGGACAGGGGGAACAGAAACGCAGTATTTT. Translation gives CASGPGTGGTETQYF.

The table lists this clonotype with many counts. This chain joins TRBV12-3 or TRBV12-4 and TRBJ1-6; 7 bases fit TRBD1. With 5 bases clipped from V and 15 bases from J, the junction kept 10 bases outside the gene matches. CDR3 size: 13 residues. CDR3 in DNA: TGTGCCAGCAGTACCCAGGGGGGGTTGGTCCTCCACTTT. It encodes CASSTQGGLVLHF.

This clonotype was recorded many times. The gene calls are TRBV20-1 and TRBJ1-3; D gene uncertain. The CDR3 contains 13 residues. CDR1 is DFQATT and CDR2 is SNEGSKA in the germline V gene (reference sequence). The germline V and J ends were trimmed by 3 bases and 0 bases, with 6 bases remaining between them. CDR3: CSARPSSGNTIYF. The CDR3 region has the DNA TGCAGTGCTAGGCCGAGCTCTGGAAACACCATATATTTT.

This clonotype showed up just a few times. The chain employs TRBV6-2 or TRBV6-3 and TRBJ2-3, with D possibly TRBD1 on 6 matching bases. The germline V gene has CDR1 MNHEY and CDR2 SVGEGT. The CDR3 has 15 amino acids. The V end was cut by 4 bases, the J end by 3 bases, with 14 bases between. CDR3 DNA: TGTGCCAGCAGTTGGAACAGGGAGAAGACAGATACGCAGTATTTT. Translated: CASSWNREKTDTQYF.

In this sample, this clonotype turned up many times. The gene calls are TRBV5-1 and TRBJ2-5; D is unclear. Trimming shortened V by 4 bases and J by 2 bases, and 12 bases separated the two germline ends. The germline V gene has CDR1 SGHRS and CDR2 YFSETQ. The CDR3 is made up of 14 amino acids. This CDR3 is CASSGPGFQETQYF. CDR3 in DNA: TGCGCCAGCAGCGGCCCTGGCTTTCAAGAGACCCAGTACTTC.

This clonotype was counted at least ten times. The genes are TRBV28 and TRBJ2-5; D is undetermined. V lost 8 bases and J 1 base, leaving 14 bases between the germline ends. The CDR3 runs to 14 residues. CDR1 is MDHEN and CDR2 is SYDVKM in the germline V gene. CDR3 in amino acids: CASHPSRIQETQYF. CDR3 DNA: TGTGCCAGCCACCCGTCAAGGATCCAAGAGACCCAGTACTTC.

This clonotype was counted at least ten times. The chain has TRBV12-3 or TRBV12-4 and TRBJ1-2; 9 bases line up with TRBD1. The V segment lost 6 bases and the J segment 8 bases; nucleotides outside the gene matches: 7. CDR3 length: 13 residues. CDR3 amino acids: CASSSRDRDGYTF. CDR3 DNA sequence: TGTGCCAGCAGCTCCAGGGACAGGGACGGCTACACCTTC.

The V gene is TRBV10-3, the J gene TRBJ2-2; D unresolved. The germline CDR1 and CDR2 sequences are ENHRY and SYGVKD. Deletions cut 3 bases from V and 4 bases from J, with 12 bases between. The CDR3 length is 15 residues. In DNA form, the CDR3 reads TGTGCCATCAGTGAAACTGGGTACAGCACCGGGGAGCTGTTTTTT. As protein: CAISETGYSTGELFF.